What follows describes a single TCR beta chain. This entry comes from a study of shared clonotypes between healthy human individuals. J was trimmed by 3 bases and V by 7 bases; bases with no gene match: 8. Germline values: CDR1 MNHNY, CDR2 SVGAGI (reference sequence). The CDR3 spans 15 residues. Deep level was the assay's run setting. The assay was immunoSEQ multiplex PCR, and TCRdb's table has in-frame clones only and misses some. The table shows roughly 2.5 million clones, with approximately 90% occurring only once. This receptor was obtained from a man between 18 and 29 years old in good health. V is TRBV6-6 and J is TRBJ2-5; the match to TRBD2 covers 10 bases. Sequencing was carried out using naive CD4+ T cells sorted from blood. Noted subset: CD45RA+ positively selected. The CDR3 loop reads CASTPWTSGKETQYF. In DNA, the CDR3 is TGTGCCAGCACCCCGTGGACTAGCGGAAAAGAGACCCAGTACTTC.